Detailed here is one T cell receptor (beta chain). The data belong to a study of control samples from healthy donors and cancer patients. The data were produced by immunoSEQ multiplex PCR, yet TCRdb's version contains in-frame clones alone and is incomplete. Found here are about 150,000 clones, about 93% of them singletons; the top ten hold around 2.5%. The origin of this receptor is a man in his fifties or sixties in good health. Input material: blood.

The CDR3 reads CASSNPDRVETQYF. In DNA, the CDR3 is TGCGCCAGCAGCAACCCGGACAGGGTGGAGACCCAGTACTTC. The chain couples TRBV5-1 to TRBJ2-5, with TRBD1 matching 8 bases. In germline, CDR1 is SGHRS, CDR2 YFSETQ. The CDR3 loop spans 14 amino acids. The V and J ends lost 4 bases and 5 bases, in that order; junction bases with no gene match: 7.